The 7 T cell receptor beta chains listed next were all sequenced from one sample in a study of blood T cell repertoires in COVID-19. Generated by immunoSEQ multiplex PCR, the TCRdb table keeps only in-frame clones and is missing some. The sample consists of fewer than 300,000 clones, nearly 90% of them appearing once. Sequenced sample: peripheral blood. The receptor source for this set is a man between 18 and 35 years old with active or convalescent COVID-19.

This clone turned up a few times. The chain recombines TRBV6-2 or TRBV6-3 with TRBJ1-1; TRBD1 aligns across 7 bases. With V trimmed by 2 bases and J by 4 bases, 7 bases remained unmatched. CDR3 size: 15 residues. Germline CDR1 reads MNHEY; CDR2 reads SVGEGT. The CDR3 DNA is TGTGCCAGCAGTTACCGAACGACAGGGCTCACTGAAGCTTTCTTT. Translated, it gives CASSYRTTGLTEAFF.

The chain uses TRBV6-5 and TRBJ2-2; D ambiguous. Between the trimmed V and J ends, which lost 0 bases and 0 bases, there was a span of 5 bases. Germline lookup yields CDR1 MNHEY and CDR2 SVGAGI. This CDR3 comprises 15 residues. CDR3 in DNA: TGTGCCAGCAGTTACTCAGCCGCGAACACCGGGGAGCTGTTTTTT. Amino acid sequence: CASSYSAANTGELFF.

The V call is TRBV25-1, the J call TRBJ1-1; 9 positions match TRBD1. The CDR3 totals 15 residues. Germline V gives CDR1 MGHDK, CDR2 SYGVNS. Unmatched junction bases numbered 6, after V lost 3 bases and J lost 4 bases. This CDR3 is CASSESGTGSTEAFF. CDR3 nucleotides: TGTGCCAGCAGTGAGTCCGGGACAGGGAGCACTGAAGCTTTCTTT.

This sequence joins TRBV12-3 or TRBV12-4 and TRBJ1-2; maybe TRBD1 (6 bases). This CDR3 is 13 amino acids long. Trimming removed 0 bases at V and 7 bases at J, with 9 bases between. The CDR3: CASSLAQGGGYTF. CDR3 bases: TGTGCCAGCAGTTTAGCGCAAGGGGGTGGCTACACCTTC.

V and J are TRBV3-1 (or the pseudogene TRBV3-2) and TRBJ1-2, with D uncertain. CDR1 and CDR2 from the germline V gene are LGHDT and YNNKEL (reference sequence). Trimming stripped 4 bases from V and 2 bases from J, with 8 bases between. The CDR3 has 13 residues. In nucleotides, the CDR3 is TGTGCCAGCAGCCTCGGGGAGAACTATGGCTACACCTTC. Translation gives CASSLGENYGYTF.

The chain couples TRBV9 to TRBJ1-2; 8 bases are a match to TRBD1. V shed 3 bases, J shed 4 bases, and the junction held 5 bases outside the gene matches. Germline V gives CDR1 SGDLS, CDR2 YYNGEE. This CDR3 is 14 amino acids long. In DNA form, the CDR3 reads TGTGCCAGCAGCGCGGACAGGGCTGTCTATGGCTACACCTTC. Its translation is CASSADRAVYGYTF.

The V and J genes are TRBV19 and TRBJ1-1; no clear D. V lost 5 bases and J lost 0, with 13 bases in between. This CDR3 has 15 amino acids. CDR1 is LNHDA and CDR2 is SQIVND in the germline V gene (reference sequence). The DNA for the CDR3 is TGTGCCAGTAGTCGAGGGTTGGGGATGAACACTGAAGCTTTCTTT. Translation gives CASSRGLGMNTEAFF.